The 7 T cell receptor beta chains below were found in one sample sequenced in a study of CXCR3-negative and CXCR3-positive naive CD8 T cells. Study-wide points: Hydrophobicity was higher for TRB CDR3s found in CXCR3-positive naive cells than in CXCR3-negative naive cells.

Their antigens remain unidentified. Libraries were UMI-labeled 5' RACE TRB cDNA. No DNA is given; TCRdb re-called the 5' RACE reads and lists each CDR3 protein once. Its table records 100,000 to 150,000 distinct CDR3 sequences. The sequencing sample was made of naive CXCR3+ CD8+ T cells from blood. The subset is: CD45RO-CCR7+CD27+CD95- naive CD8+ T cells expressing CXCR3 (TNR3+). The origin of the receptors is a human donor in good health. Some clones in this sample may be carry-over from other donors' samples.

The chain couples TRBV29-1 to TRBJ2-5; TCRdb's assignment of TRBD2 cannot be checked, as there is no DNA. Germline V gene data show CDR1 as SQVTM and CDR2 as ANQGSEA. This CDR3 has 12 amino acids. The CDR3: CSVSEEAETQYF.

V gene TRBV9 combines with J gene TRBJ2-7; as DNA is missing, the TRBD1 call by TCRdb cannot be tested. CDR1 and CDR2 (germline): SGDLS, YYNGEE. The CDR3 runs to 14 residues. The CDR3 loop is CASSVASGADEQYF. Filled out from reference TRBV9 and TRBJ2-7, the complete variable domain reads DSGVTQTPKHLITATGQRVTLRCSPRSGDLSVYWYQQSLDQGLQFLIQYYNGEERAKGNILERFSAQQFPDLHSELNLSSLELGDSALYFCASSVASGADEQYFGPGTRLTVT.

This rearrangement joins TRBV27 to TRBJ2-7; checking the TCRdb D call of TRBD1 is not possible without DNA. The CDR3 is 14 amino acids. Looked up from germline, CDR1 is MNHEY and CDR2 is SMNVEV (reference sequence). The CDR3 protein is CASSLAGQTYEQYF.

V usage is TRBV7-9 and J usage is TRBJ2-1; no DNA is available, so the TRBD2 call from TCRdb remains unchecked. The CDR3 runs to 18 residues. The germline CDR1 and CDR2 sequences are SEHNR and FQNEAQ (reference sequence). This CDR3 is CASSLAWGKGGSLYEQFF.

V is TRBV29-1 and J is TRBJ2-7; TCRdb gives TRBD1 as the D gene, but with no DNA this cannot be confirmed. The CDR3 length is 14 residues. Germline V lookup: CDR1 SQVTM, CDR2 ANQGSEA. The CDR3 sequence is CSVAGQGRGSEQYF.

The chain couples TRBV12-3 or TRBV12-4 to TRBJ1-2; the TCRdb D gene call, TRBD1, has no DNA to confirm it. The CDR3 contains 15 residues. The CDR3 loop is CASSRTLQGLYGYTF.

V is TRBV29-1 and J is TRBJ1-1; TCRdb gives TRBD1 as the D gene, but with no DNA this cannot be confirmed. Germline values: CDR1 SQVTM, CDR2 ANQGSEA. CDR3 length: 13 residues. This chain's CDR3 is CSAWDRGQTEAFF. The full variable domain, its missing parts supplied by reference TRBV29-1 and TRBJ1-1, is SAVISQKPSRDICQRGTSLTIQCQVDSQVTMMFWYRQQPGQSLTLIATANQGSEATYESGFVIDKFPISRPNLTFSTLTVSNMSPEDSSIYLCSAWDRGQTEAFFGQGTRLTVV.